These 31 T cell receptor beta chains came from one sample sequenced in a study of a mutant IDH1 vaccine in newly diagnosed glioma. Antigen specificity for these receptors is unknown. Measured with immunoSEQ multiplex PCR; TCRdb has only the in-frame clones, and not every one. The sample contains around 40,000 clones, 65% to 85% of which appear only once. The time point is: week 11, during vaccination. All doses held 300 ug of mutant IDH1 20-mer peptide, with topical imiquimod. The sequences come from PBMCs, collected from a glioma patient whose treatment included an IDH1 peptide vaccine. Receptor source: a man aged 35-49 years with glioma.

In nucleotides, the CDR3 is TGTGCCAGCAGCCAAGATCGGACTAGCGGCTTCAATGAGCAGTTCTTC. It is translated as CASSQDRTSGFNEQFF. The chain combines TRBV4-2 with TRBJ2-1, with 10 bases matching TRBD2. This CDR3 is built from 16 residues. After removal of 0 bases from V and 6 bases from J, the junction contained 5 bases not matched to a gene. CDR1 and CDR2 from the germline V gene are LGHNA and YNFKEQ.

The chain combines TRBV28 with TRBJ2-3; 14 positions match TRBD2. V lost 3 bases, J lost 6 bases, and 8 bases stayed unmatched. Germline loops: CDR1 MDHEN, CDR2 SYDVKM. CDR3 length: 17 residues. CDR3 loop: CASSFRLAGGPGDTQYF. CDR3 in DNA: TGTGCCAGCAGTTTTCGACTAGCGGGAGGGCCGGGGGATACGCAGTATTTT. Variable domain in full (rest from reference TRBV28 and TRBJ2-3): DVKVTQSSRYLVKRTGEKVFLECVQDMDHENMFWYRQDPGLGLRLIYFSYDVKMKEKGDIPEGYSVSREKKERFSLILESASTNQTSMYLCASSFRLAGGPGDTQYFGPGTRLTVL.

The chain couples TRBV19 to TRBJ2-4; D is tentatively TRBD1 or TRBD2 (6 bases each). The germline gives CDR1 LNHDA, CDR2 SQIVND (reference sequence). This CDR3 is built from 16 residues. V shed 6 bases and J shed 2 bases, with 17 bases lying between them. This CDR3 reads CASRAGGLGSKNIQYF. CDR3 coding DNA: TGTGCCAGTAGGGCCGGGGGCCTAGGGTCCAAAAACATTCAGTACTTC. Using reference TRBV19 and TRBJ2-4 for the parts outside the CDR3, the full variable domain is DGGITQSPKYLFRKEGQNVTLSCEQNLNHDAMYWYRQDPGQGLRLIYYSQIVNDFQKGDIAEGYSVSREKKESFPLTVTSAQKNPTAFYLCASRAGGLGSKNIQYFGAGTRLSVL.

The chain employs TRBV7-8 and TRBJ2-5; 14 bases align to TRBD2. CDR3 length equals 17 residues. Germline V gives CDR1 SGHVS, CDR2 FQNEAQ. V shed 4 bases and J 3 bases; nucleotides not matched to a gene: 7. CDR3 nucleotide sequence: TGTGCCAGCAGCTGGGGACTAGCGGGAGTTGGAAAAGAGACCCAGTACTTC. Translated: CASSWGLAGVGKETQYF.

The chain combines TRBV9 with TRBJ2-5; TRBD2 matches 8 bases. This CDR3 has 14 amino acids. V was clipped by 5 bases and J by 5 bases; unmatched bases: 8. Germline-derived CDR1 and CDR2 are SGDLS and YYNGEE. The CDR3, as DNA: TGTGCCAGCAGTCTCTCGGGAGGGCTTGAGACCCAGTACTTC. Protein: CASSLSGGLETQYF.

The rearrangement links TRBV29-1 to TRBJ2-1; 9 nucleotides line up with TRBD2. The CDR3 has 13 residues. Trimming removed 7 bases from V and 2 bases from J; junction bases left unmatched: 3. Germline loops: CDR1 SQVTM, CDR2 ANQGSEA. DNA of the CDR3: TGCAGCGGGGGACTAGCTGCCTACAATGAGCAGTTCTTC. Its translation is CSGGLAAYNEQFF.

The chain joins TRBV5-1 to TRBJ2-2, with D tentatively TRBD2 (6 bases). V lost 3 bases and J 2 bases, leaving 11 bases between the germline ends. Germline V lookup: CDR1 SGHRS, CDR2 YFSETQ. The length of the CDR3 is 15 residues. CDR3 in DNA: TGCGCCAGCAGCTCCGGGACTTTTAACACCGGGGAGCTGTTTTTT. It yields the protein CASSSGTFNTGELFF.

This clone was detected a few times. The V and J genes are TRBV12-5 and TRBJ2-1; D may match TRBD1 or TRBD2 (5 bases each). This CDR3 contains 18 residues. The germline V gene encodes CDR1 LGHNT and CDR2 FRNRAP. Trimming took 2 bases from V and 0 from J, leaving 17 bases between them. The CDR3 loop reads CASGLSRDRGSSYNEQFF. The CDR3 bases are TGTGCTAGTGGTTTGAGCAGGGATCGGGGTAGCTCCTACAATGAGCAGTTCTTC.

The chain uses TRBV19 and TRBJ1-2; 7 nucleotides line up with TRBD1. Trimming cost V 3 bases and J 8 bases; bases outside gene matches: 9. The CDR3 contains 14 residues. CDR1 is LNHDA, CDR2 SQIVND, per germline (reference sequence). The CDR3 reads CASSISGQTKGYTF. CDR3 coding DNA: TGTGCCAGTAGTATTTCGGGACAGACTAAGGGCTACACCTTC.

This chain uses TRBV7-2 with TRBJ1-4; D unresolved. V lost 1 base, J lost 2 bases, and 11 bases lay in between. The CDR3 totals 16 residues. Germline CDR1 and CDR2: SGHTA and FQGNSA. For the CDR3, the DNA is TGTGCCAGCAGCTTAGAGTCTTGGCAGACTAATGAAAAACTGTTTTTT. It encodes CASSLESWQTNEKLFF. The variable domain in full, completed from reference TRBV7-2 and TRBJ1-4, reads GAGVSQSPSNKVTEKGKDVELRCDPISGHTALYWYRQSLGQGLEFLIYFQGNSAPDKSGLPSDRFSAERTGGSVSTLTIQRTQQEDSAVYLCASSLESWQTNEKLFFGSGTQLSVL.

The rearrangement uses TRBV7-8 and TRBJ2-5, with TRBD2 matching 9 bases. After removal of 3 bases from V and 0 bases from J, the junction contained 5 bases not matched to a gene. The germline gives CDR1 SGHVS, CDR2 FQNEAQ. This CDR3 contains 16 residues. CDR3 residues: CASSFGLAPYQETQYF. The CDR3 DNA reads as TGTGCCAGCAGCTTCGGACTAGCGCCGTACCAAGAGACCCAGTACTTC.

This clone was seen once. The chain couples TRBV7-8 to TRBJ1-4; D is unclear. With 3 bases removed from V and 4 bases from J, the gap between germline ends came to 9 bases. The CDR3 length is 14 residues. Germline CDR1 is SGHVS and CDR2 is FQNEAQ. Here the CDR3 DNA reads TGTGCCAGCAGCTTTTACGGTCTTAATGAAAAACTGTTTTTT. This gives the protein CASSFYGLNEKLFF.

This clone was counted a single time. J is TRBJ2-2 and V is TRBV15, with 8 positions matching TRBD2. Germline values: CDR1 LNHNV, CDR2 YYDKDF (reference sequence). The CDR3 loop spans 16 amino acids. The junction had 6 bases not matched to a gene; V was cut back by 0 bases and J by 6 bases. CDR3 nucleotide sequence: TGTGCCACCAGCAGAGATGTCCGGGAGGGGGCCGGGGAGCTGTTTTTT. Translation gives CATSRDVREGAGELFF.

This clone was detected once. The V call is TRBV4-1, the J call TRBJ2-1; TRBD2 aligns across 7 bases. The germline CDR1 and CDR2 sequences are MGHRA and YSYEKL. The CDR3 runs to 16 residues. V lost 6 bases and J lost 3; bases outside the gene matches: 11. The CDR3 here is CASREEGLADYNEQFF. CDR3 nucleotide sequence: TGCGCCAGCAGGGAAGAGGGTCTAGCGGACTACAATGAGCAGTTCTTC.

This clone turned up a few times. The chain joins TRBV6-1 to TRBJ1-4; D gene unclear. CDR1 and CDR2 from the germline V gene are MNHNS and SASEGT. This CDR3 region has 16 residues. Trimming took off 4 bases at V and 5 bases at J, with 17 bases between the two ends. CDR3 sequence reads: CASSVEQRTPNEKLFF. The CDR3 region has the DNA TGTGCCAGCAGTGTGGAGCAGAGGACCCCGAATGAAAAACTGTTTTTT.

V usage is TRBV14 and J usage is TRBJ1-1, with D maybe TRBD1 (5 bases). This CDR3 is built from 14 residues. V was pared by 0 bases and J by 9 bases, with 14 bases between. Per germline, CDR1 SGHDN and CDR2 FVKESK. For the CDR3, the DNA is TGTGCCAGCAGCCAAGATCCGAGGGAGGGGAAAGCTTTCTTT. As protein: CASSQDPREGKAFF.

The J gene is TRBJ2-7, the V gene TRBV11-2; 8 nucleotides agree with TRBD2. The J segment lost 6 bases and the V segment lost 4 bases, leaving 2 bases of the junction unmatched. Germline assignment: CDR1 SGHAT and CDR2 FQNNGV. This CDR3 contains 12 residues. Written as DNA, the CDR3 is TGTGCCAGCAGCTGGGCGGGGGGCGAGCAGTACTTC. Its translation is CASSWAGGEQYF.

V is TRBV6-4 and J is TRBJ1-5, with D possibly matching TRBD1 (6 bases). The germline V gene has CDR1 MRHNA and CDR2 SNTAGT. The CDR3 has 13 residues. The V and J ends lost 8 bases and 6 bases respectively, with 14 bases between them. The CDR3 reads CASWGGAAQPQHF. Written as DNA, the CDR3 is TGTGCCAGCTGGGGGGGGGCCGCTCAGCCCCAGCATTTT.

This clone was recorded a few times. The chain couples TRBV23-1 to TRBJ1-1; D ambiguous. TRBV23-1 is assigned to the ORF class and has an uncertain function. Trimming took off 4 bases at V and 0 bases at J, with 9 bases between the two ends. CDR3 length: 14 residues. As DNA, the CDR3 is TGCGCCAGCAGTCCCTGCCGGTTGAACACTGAAGCTTTCTTT. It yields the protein CASSPCRLNTEAFF.

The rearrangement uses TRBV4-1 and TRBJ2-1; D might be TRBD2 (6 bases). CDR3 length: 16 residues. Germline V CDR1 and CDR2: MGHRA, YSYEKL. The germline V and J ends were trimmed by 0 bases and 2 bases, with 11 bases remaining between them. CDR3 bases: TGCGCCAGCAGCCAAGATCGGGGGAGCCCCTACAATGAGCAGTTCTTC. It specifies CASSQDRGSPYNEQFF.

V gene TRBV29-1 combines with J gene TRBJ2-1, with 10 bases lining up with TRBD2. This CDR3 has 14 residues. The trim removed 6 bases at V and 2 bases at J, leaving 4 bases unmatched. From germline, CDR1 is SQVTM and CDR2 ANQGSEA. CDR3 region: CSVALAGAYNEQFF. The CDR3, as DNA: TGCAGCGTAGCCCTAGCGGGAGCCTACAATGAGCAGTTCTTC.

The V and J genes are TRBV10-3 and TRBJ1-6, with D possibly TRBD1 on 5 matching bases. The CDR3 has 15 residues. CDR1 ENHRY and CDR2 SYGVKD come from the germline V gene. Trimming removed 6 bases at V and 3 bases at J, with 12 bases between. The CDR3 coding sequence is TGTGCCATCAGGGGCCTTAGGGGCTATAATTCACCCCTCCACTTT. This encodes CAIRGLRGYNSPLHF.

CDR3 bases: TGCGCCAGCAGCTTGGTTAGCTCACCCCCTAGCCCCTACGAGCAGTACTTC. Amino acid sequence: CASSLVSSPPSPYEQYF. The chain is built from TRBV5-1 and TRBJ2-7, with a tentative D call TRBD2 (5 bases). The CDR3 spans 17 residues. Germline CDR1 reads SGHRS; CDR2 reads YFSETQ. Trimming cost V 0 bases and J 2 bases, with 18 bases left between them.

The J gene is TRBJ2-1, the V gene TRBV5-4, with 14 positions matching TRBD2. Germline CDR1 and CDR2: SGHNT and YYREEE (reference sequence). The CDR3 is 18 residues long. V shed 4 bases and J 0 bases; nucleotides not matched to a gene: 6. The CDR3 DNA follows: TGTGCCAGCAGCCCCGGGACTAGCGGGAGACGCTCCTACAATGAGCAGTTCTTC. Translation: CASSPGTSGRRSYNEQFF.

In nucleotides, the CDR3 is TGTGCCAGCAGCTTAGGAGGGACATTTAACGAGCAGTACTTC. Translating gives CASSLGGTFNEQYF. This sequence joins TRBV7-9 and TRBJ2-7; the D gene is possibly TRBD1 (6 bases). This CDR3 has 14 amino acids. V was trimmed by 1 base and J by 5 bases, leaving 12 bases between them. The germline V gene has CDR1 SEHNR and CDR2 FQNEAQ (reference sequence).

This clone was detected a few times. CDR3 residues: CASSWDGSAPEKLFF. The CDR3 bases are TGTGCCAGTAGTTGGGACGGATCCGCACCTGAAAAACTGTTTTTT. The genes are TRBV19 and TRBJ1-4; tentatively, D is TRBD1 (5 bases). This CDR3 comprises 15 residues. V lost 5 bases and J 7 bases, leaving 17 bases between the germline ends. Germline values: CDR1 LNHDA, CDR2 SQIVND (reference sequence).

CDR3 DNA: TGTGCCAGCTCACCGGACTCCTACAATGAGCAGTTCTTC. Translation gives CASSPDSYNEQFF. This sequence joins TRBV18 and TRBJ2-1; D is ambiguous. V dropped 3 bases and J dropped 0 bases, with 3 bases sitting between them. Germline V gene lookup returns CDR1 KGHSH and CDR2 LQKENI. The CDR3 covers 13 residues.

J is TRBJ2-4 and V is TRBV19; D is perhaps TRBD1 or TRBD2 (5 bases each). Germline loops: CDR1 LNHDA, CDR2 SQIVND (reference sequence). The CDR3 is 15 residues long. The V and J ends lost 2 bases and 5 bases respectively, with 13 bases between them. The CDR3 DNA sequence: TGTGCCAGTAGTATAAAAGGACAAGCGGAAAACATTCAGTACTTC. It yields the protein CASSIKGQAENIQYF.

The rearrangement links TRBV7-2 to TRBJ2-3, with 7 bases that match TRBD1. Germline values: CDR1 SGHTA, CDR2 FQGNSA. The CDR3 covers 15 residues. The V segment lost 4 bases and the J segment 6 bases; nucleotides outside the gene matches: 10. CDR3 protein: CASSSGTARVDTQYF. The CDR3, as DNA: TGTGCCAGCAGCTCAGGGACAGCGCGGGTGGATACGCAGTATTTT.

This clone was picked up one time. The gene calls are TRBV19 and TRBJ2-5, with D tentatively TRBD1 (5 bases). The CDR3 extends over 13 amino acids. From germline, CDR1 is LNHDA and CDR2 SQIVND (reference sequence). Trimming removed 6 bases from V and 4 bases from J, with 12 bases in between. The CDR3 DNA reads TGTGCCAGTAGCCCTCCTAGGGGAGAGACCCAGTACTTC. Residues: CASSPPRGETQYF.

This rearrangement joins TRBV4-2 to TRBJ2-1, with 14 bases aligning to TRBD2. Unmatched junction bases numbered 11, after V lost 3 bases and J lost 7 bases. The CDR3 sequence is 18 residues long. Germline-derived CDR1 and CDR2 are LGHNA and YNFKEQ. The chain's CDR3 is CASSQSSGTSGRKNEQFF. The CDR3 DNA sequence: TGTGCCAGCAGCCAGTCCTCCGGGACTAGCGGGAGAAAAAATGAGCAGTTCTTC.